This T cell receptor beta chain was captured in a study of T-cell reconstitution after alpha-beta-depleted transplantation in children. Unique molecular identifiers were incorporated when the TCRbeta library was constructed. One entry per CDR3 protein, called by TCRdb with MiXCR from the PCR reads. In the table there are about 400,000 distinct CDR3 sequences, about a fifth of which are singletons. Trimming cost V 1 base and J 5 bases; bases outside gene matches: 1. Germline V gene sequence: CDR1 SGHVS, CDR2 FQNEAQ. The CDR3 covers 14 residues. This clonotype showed up many times. This TCR was recovered from a human donor who donated a stem cell graft to a child with acute myeloid leukemia. The J gene is TRBJ1-5, the V gene TRBV7-8; 8 nucleotides agree with TRBD1. The input for sequencing was PBMCs from the stem cell graft donor, taken from the stem cell graft. CDR3 DNA: TGTGCCAGCAGCTTAGACAGGGGGGATCAGCCCCAGCATTTT. It yields the protein CASSLDRGDQPQHF. The full variable domain, with the rest looked up from reference TRBV7-8 and TRBJ1-5, is GAGVSQSPRYKVAKRGQDVALRCDPISGHVSLFWYQQALGQGPEFLTYFQNEAQLDKSGLPSDRFFAERPEGSVSTLKIQRTQQEDSAVYLCASSLDRGDQPQHFGDGTRLSIL.